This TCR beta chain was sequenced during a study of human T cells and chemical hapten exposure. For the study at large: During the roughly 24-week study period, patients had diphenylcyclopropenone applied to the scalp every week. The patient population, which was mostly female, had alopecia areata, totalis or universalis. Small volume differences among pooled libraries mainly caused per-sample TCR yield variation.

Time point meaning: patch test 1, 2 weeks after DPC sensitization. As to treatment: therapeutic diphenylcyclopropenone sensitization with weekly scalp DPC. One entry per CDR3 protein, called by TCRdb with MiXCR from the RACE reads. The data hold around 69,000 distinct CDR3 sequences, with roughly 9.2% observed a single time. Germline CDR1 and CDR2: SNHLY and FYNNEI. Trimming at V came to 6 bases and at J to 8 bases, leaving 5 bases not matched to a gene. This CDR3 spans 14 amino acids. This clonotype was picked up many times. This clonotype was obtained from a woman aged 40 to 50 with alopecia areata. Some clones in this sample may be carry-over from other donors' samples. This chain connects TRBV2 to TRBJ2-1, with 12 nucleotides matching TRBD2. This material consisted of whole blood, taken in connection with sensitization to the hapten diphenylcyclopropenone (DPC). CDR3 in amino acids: CASSPSGGADEQFF. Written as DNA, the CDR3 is TGTGCCAGCAGCCCTAGCGGGGGGGCTGATGAGCAGTTCTTC.